These 22 T cell receptor beta chains came from one sample sequenced in a study of identical twins listed by TCRdb under 2016. The receptor library was made with 5' RACE. Sequenced using an Illumina HiSeq 2000. Using fastp at Q25 and MiXCR, TCRdb reprocessed the public reads and kept productive beta chains. Merged by CDR3 protein, the rows form single entries marked with the most common genes and DNA. The sample data list approximately 590,000 distinct CDR3 sequences, and 9% to 10% of these were observed just once. In total, the top ten clones hold around 3.2% of the sample. Separately, the same data were catalogued under a study of yellow fever vaccine responses in identical twins.

Sequencing used PBMCs. Source of these receptors: a woman between 18 and 29 years old in good health.

The V call is TRBV2, the J call TRBJ2-7, with TRBD2 as a possible D gene (6 bases). Germline-derived CDR1 and CDR2 are SNHLY and FYNNEI. The V end lost 1 base, the J end lost 2 bases, and 12 bases lay between the germline ends. The CDR3 length is 15 residues. The CDR3 sequence is CASSEDVWGAYEQYF. CDR3 in DNA: TGTGCCAGCAGTGAAGACGTGTGGGGGGCCTACGAGCAGTACTTC. The variable domain in full, completed from reference TRBV2 and TRBJ2-7, reads EPEVTQTPSHQVTQMGQEVILRCVPISNHLYFYWYRQILGQKVEFLVSFYNNEISEKSEIFDDQFSVERPDGSNFTLKIRSTKLEDSAMYFCASSEDVWGAYEQYFGPGTRLTVT.

The gene calls are TRBV7-9 and TRBJ2-5; the D gene is possibly TRBD2 (6 bases). V was cut by 3 bases and J by 0 bases, with 17 bases left in between. This CDR3 has 17 residues. Germline CDR1 and CDR2: SEHNR and FQNEAQ (reference sequence). The DNA of the CDR3 is TGTGCCAGCAGCTTCCCCGGCGGGGACTTATACCAAGAGACCCAGTACTTC. Translation gives CASSFPGGDLYQETQYF.

The genes are TRBV4-1 and TRBJ2-1; D perhaps matches TRBD1 (5 bases). This CDR3 is built from 15 residues. V was trimmed by 4 bases and J by 6 bases, leaving 16 bases between them. The V gene's germline CDR1 is MGHRA and CDR2 YSYEKL. The CDR3 is CASSRGLGLGNEQFF. The DNA for the CDR3 is TGCGCCAGCAGCCGGGGCTTGGGTTTGGGCAATGAGCAGTTCTTC.

The V and J genes are TRBV12-3 or TRBV12-4 and TRBJ2-3; 10 bases fit TRBD2. V was clipped by 5 bases and J by 5 bases; unmatched bases: 16. CDR3 size: 18 residues. The CDR3 DNA reads TGTGCCAGCAGTAGACCCAGGCAGCGGGGGGGACTGGGAGATACGCAGTATTTT. Its translation is CASSRPRQRGGLGDTQYF.

This clonotype was seen only a few times. The J gene is TRBJ2-1, the V gene TRBV6-5, with D maybe TRBD2 (5 bases). V was trimmed by 5 bases and J by 8 bases, leaving 10 bases between them. The CDR3 totals 12 residues. CDR1 is MNHEY, CDR2 SVGAGI, per germline. CDR3 in DNA: TGTGCCAGCAGTCGAAGTAGCGATGAGCAGTTCTTC. It encodes CASSRSSDEQFF.

The V call is TRBV11-1, the J call TRBJ2-5; TRBD2 agrees at 13 bases. Looked up from germline, CDR1 is SGHAT and CDR2 is FQDESV (reference sequence). The CDR3 length is 16 residues. V lost 3 bases, J lost 0 bases, and 1 base stayed unmatched. CDR3: CASSFGTSGNQETQYF. The CDR3 nucleotides read TGTGCCAGCAGCTTCGGGACTAGCGGGAACCAAGAGACCCAGTACTTC.

This clonotype was seen at least ten times. The chain couples TRBV12-3 or TRBV12-4 to TRBJ1-5; D remains ambiguous. This CDR3 is 15 amino acids long. V was shortened by 1 base and J by 2 bases, with 9 bases between the two germline ends. CDR3 DNA: TGTGCCAGCAGTTTAGGGCCTGGGGGCAATCAGCCCCAGCATTTT. This sequence encodes CASSLGPGGNQPQHF.

This clonotype came up a few times. This rearrangement joins TRBV29-1 to TRBJ2-1; D may correspond to TRBD1 or TRBD2 (6 bases each). This CDR3 has 16 residues. Trimming removed 4 bases at V and 10 bases at J, with 26 bases between. Per the germline V gene, CDR1 is SQVTM and CDR2 is ANQGSEA. The CDR3 coding sequence is TGCAGCGTTGGGGCAGGGGCACAATGGAGGGGGAGGGAGCAGTTCTTC. Translating gives CSVGAGAQWRGREQFF.

This clonotype was counted only a few times. The chain uses TRBV10-2 and TRBJ2-7; tentative D call: TRBD1 (5 bases). Trimming took off 4 bases at V and 2 bases at J, with 15 bases between the two ends. Germline-derived CDR1 and CDR2 are WSHSY and SAAADI. The CDR3 loop spans 15 amino acids. The CDR3 coding sequence is TGCGCCAGCAGTGTTGGTCAGGGTTTTCCCTACGAGCAGTACTTC. This sequence encodes CASSVGQGFPYEQYF.

This clonotype appeared a few times. V and J are TRBV12-3 or TRBV12-4 and TRBJ1-1, with 7 bases matching TRBD1. The CDR3 extends over 11 amino acids. The V segment lost 5 bases and the J segment 10 bases; nucleotides outside the gene matches: 4. The CDR3, as DNA: TGTGCCAGCAGTACCGGGACAGTAGCTTTCTTT. Amino acid sequence: CASSTGTVAFF.

This clonotype has a count of ten or more. The CDR3 nucleotides read TGCAGCGTTCTAGCGGACTACGAGCAGTACTTC. Its protein product is CSVLADYEQYF. The chain joins TRBV29-1 to TRBJ2-7, with TRBD2 matching 7 bases. The CDR3 runs 11 residues. Germline values: CDR1 SQVTM, CDR2 ANQGSEA. J lost 3 bases, V lost 5 bases, and 1 base had no gene match.

This clonotype was observed at least ten times. The rearrangement joins TRBV2 to TRBJ2-7; 13 bases map to TRBD2. The ends lost 6 bases at V and 0 bases at J; junction bases unmatched: 8. Germline V gives CDR1 SNHLY, CDR2 FYNNEI. The CDR3 totals 17 residues. CDR3 sequence (DNA): TGTGCCAGCAGCGAGACTAGCGGGGGGCCCAGCTCCTACGAGCAGTACTTC. Its protein product is CASSETSGGPSSYEQYF.

This clonotype was seen a handful of times. This rearrangement joins TRBV2 to TRBJ1-6; tentative D call: TRBD1 (5 bases). The V gene's germline CDR1 is SNHLY and CDR2 FYNNEI. The CDR3 contains 13 residues. With 6 bases removed from V and 10 bases from J, the gap between germline ends came to 13 bases. The CDR3 DNA reads as TGTGCCAGCAGCGGGGCAGTTGAATCACCCCTCCACTTT. The encoded protein is CASSGAVESPLHF.

This clonotype came up a few times. The J gene is TRBJ2-5, the V gene TRBV11-2; no firm D call. CDR1 SGHAT and CDR2 FQNNGV come from the germline V gene. The CDR3 covers 13 residues. The V end was cut by 6 bases, the J end by 0 bases, with 8 bases between. CDR3 nucleotides: TGTGCCAGCAGTCGGTCCCACCAAGAGACCCAGTACTTC. Translated, it gives CASSRSHQETQYF.

In this sample, this clonotype turned up a few times. V is TRBV24-1 and J is TRBJ2-1; 7 bases match TRBD2. After removal of 5 bases from V and 0 bases from J, the junction contained 6 bases not matched to a gene. The CDR3 length is 16 residues. Germline V CDR1 and CDR2: KGHDR, SFDVKD. The CDR3 sequence: CATSAWGGSSYNEQFF. Here the CDR3 DNA reads TGTGCCACCAGTGCGTGGGGGGGGAGCTCCTACAATGAGCAGTTCTTC.

The sample holds many counts of this clonotype. The chain links TRBV3-1 to TRBJ1-6; no definite D call. CDR3 length: 12 residues. The germline V gene encodes CDR1 LGHDT and CDR2 YNNKEL (reference sequence). V lost 8 bases and J lost 7, with 9 bases in between. CDR3 in DNA: TGTGCCAGCGGCCGAGGAAATTCACCCCTCCACTTT. Translating it yields CASGRGNSPLHF.

The chain links TRBV6-1 to TRBJ2-1; D possibly corresponds to TRBD2 (5 bases). This CDR3 comprises 15 residues. Germline V lookup: CDR1 MNHNS, CDR2 SASEGT. The V end lost 6 bases, the J end lost 1 base, and 13 bases lay between the germline ends. The CDR3 region has the DNA TGTGCCAGCAGGTTTAGCGTGGATTCCTACAATGAGCAGTTCTTC. The encoded protein is CASRFSVDSYNEQFF.

This clonotype was seen a handful of times. In DNA, the CDR3 is TGTGCCAGCAGCCCCCCGACAGCGTTGGCCTACGAGCAGTACTTC. Translated: CASSPPTALAYEQYF. The chain employs TRBV3-1 and TRBJ2-7; perhaps TRBD1 as D (5 bases). CDR3 length: 15 amino acids. V lost 4 bases, J lost 2 bases, and 15 bases lay in between. Germline V gene data show CDR1 as LGHDT and CDR2 as YNNKEL (reference sequence).

This clonotype was seen a handful of times. The chain recombines TRBV27 with TRBJ2-3; TRBD1 matches at 7 bases. Germline trimming cut 4 bases from V and 8 bases from J; bases unmatched to any gene: 3. This CDR3 is 12 amino acids long. Per germline, CDR1 MNHEY and CDR2 SMNVEV (reference sequence). This chain's CDR3 is CASSSTGSTQYF. CDR3 DNA: TGTGCCAGCAGTTCGACAGGGAGTACGCAGTATTTT.

This clonotype was found many times. The rearrangement uses TRBV12-3 or TRBV12-4 and TRBJ1-1, with 8 nucleotides matching TRBD1. V was pared by 7 bases and J by 7 bases, with 5 bases of the junction left unmatched. The CDR3 spans 12 residues. CDR3 amino acids: CASNQGAGEAFF. CDR3 coding DNA: TGTGCCAGCAACCAGGGGGCGGGTGAAGCTTTCTTT.

The chain uses TRBV7-2 and TRBJ2-7, with 7 nucleotides matching TRBD2. CDR3 size: 15 residues. V gave up 5 bases and J gave up 0 bases; unmatched junction bases: 7. The V gene's germline CDR1 is SGHTA and CDR2 FQGNSA. The CDR3 DNA is TGTGCCAGCAGCAGCAGCGGGGCTTACTCCTACGAGCAGTACTTC. Translating gives CASSSSGAYSYEQYF.

Ten or more counts support this clonotype. The chain recombines TRBV6-5 with TRBJ2-7; D tentatively fits TRBD1 or TRBD2 (5 bases each). Trimming removed 5 bases at V and 7 bases at J, with 9 bases between. The CDR3 has 11 amino acids. Germline CDR1 MNHEY, CDR2 SVGAGI. CDR3 residues: CASSQGREQYF. CDR3 sequence (DNA): TGTGCCAGCAGTCAGGGACGTGAGCAGTACTTC.